What follows are 23 T cell receptor beta chains derived from one specimen sequenced in a study of T cells in Graves' hyperthyroidism and ophthalmopathy (dated by TCRdb to between 2017 and 2020). To prepare the library, multiplex PCR was applied. Sequencing relied on an Illumina HiSeq 2000. The TCR beta CDR3 regions were amplified from the RNA transcripts. The first round of RT-PCR for the TCR CDR3 was performed with the HTBI primer set and the Qiagen OneStep RT-PCR kit. The public reads were reanalyzed by TCRdb: fastp trimming at Q25, MiXCR alignment, in-frame beta chains only. All rows with the same CDR3 protein become a single entry with the most common DNA and genes. Across this sample there are more than 350,000 distinct CDR3 sequences, with about 16% seen only once. The ten largest make up approximately 32% of the sample. Input material: blood. Receptors were obtained from a woman aged 30 to 39 with Graves' hyperthyroidism.

In this sample, this clonotype turned up many times. The chain couples TRBV20-1 to TRBJ2-7; perhaps D is TRBD1 or TRBD2 (5 bases each). The CDR3 sequence is 15 residues long. The germline V gene has CDR1 DFQATT and CDR2 SNEGSKA (reference sequence). V was cut by 6 bases and J by 2 bases, with 20 bases left in between. DNA for the CDR3: TGCAGTGCGAAGGGACCGCCGGAGAGACCCTACGAGCAGTACTTC. It codes for CSAKGPPERPYEQYF.

This clonotype came up a few times. V usage is TRBV7-9 and J usage is TRBJ2-2; D might be TRBD1 (5 bases). Germline values: CDR1 SEHNR, CDR2 FQNEAQ (reference sequence). Trimming removed 2 bases from V and 5 bases from J, with 12 bases in between. The CDR3 is 15 residues long. The CDR3 is CASSLPRAGTGELFF. DNA of the CDR3: TGTGCCAGCAGCTTACCCAGGGCTGGAACCGGGGAGCTGTTTTTT.

The genes are TRBV5-1 and TRBJ2-3, with D possibly TRBD2 on 7 matching bases. This CDR3 is 13 amino acids long. Between the trimmed V and J ends, which lost 4 bases and 6 bases, there was a span of 12 bases. Germline V lookup: CDR1 SGHRS, CDR2 YFSETQ. The CDR3 DNA sequence: TGCGCCAGCAGCCATGAGGGGGGGGATACGCAGTATTTT. Protein: CASSHEGGDTQYF.

The genes are TRBV6-6 and TRBJ2-7; possible D gene TRBD1, 5 bases. The germline V gene has CDR1 MNHNY and CDR2 SVGAGI (reference sequence). There are 15 residues in the CDR3. The ends were cut back, 2 bases at V and 4 bases at J, with 15 bases in the middle. The CDR3 coding sequence is TGTGCCAGCAGTTACGGGGTCCCAGGGCGGTACGAGCAGTACTTC. Translation gives CASSYGVPGRYEQYF.

V gene TRBV15 combines with J gene TRBJ2-1; TRBD2 matches 7 bases. Germline V lookup: CDR1 LNHNV, CDR2 YYDKDF (reference sequence). This CDR3 contains 13 residues. Trimming took 5 bases from V and 7 from J; bases not matched to a gene: 5. The CDR3 bases are TGTGCCACCAGCCCCACACTAGCGAATGAGCAGTTCTTC. Translating it yields CATSPTLANEQFF. Supplemented by reference TRBV15 and TRBJ2-1, the full variable domain reads DAMVIQNPRYQVTQFGKPVTLSCSQTLNHNVMYWYQQKSSQAPKLLFHYYDKDFNNEADTPDNFQSRRPNTSFCFLDIRSPGLGDTAMYLCATSPTLANEQFFGPGTRLTVL.

This clonotype was observed a few times. This chain connects TRBV10-3 to TRBJ1-1; 7 bases match TRBD1. CDR1 ENHRY and CDR2 SYGVKD come from the germline V gene. The ends lost 5 bases at V and 2 bases at J; junction bases unmatched: 8. The CDR3 has 15 residues. The CDR3: CAISSGTAKNTEAFF. The CDR3 coding sequence is TGTGCCATCAGTTCCGGGACAGCCAAAAACACTGAAGCTTTCTTT.

The chain joins TRBV28 to TRBJ1-5; a possible D gene is TRBD1 (5 bases). V gave up 5 bases and J gave up 3 bases, with 17 bases separating them. The CDR3 spans 16 residues. Germline CDR1 is MDHEN and CDR2 is SYDVKM. The DNA of the CDR3 is TGTGCCAGCAGTCTCCTCCCGAGGGGAAACAATCAGCCCCAGCATTTT. This gives the protein CASSLLPRGNNQPQHF.

This clonotype was counted many times. The gene calls are TRBV6-6 and TRBJ2-1; D uncertain. Germline loops: CDR1 MNHNY, CDR2 SVGAGI (reference sequence). The CDR3 loop spans 15 amino acids. Trimming stripped 2 bases from V and 0 bases from J, with 8 bases between. CDR3 DNA sequence: TGTGCCAGCAGTTACGGCTGGAGCTCCTACAATGAGCAGTTCTTC. It encodes CASSYGWSSYNEQFF.

This clonotype was observed a few times. J is TRBJ2-7 and V is TRBV9; 10 nucleotides align to TRBD1. This CDR3 comprises 15 residues. CDR1 is SGDLS, CDR2 YYNGEE, per germline. V was clipped by 3 bases and J by 2 bases; unmatched bases: 5. The CDR3 region has the DNA TGTGCCAGCAGCGAACAAGACAGGGGGCCCTACGAGCAGTACTTC. Its protein product is CASSEQDRGPYEQYF.

CDR3 region: CSYAVGQGSYNEQFF. The CDR3 DNA reads TGCAGCTACGCCGTAGGACAGGGGTCCTACAATGAGCAGTTCTTC. The V and J genes are TRBV29-1 and TRBJ2-1, with 9 positions matching TRBD1. The CDR3 extends over 15 amino acids. CDR1 is SQVTM and CDR2 is ANQGSEA in the germline V gene. With V trimmed by 8 bases and J by 1 base, 9 bases remained unmatched.

The chain combines TRBV5-4 with TRBJ1-1, with 10 bases that match TRBD1. CDR3 length: 15 amino acids. Trimming cost V 2 bases and J 4 bases; bases outside gene matches: 5. CDR1 and CDR2 (germline): SGHNT, YYREEE (reference sequence). CDR3 nucleotide sequence: TGTGCCAGCAGCTTCGGGACAGGGGTTTTCACTGAAGCTTTCTTT. It specifies CASSFGTGVFTEAFF.

This clonotype came up many times. The gene calls are TRBV24-1 and TRBJ2-3; D may be TRBD2 (6 bases). Germline-derived CDR1 and CDR2 are KGHDR and SFDVKD. V lost 5 bases to trimming and J lost 2 bases, with 10 bases between them. This CDR3 is built from 14 residues. The CDR3 loop reads CATSGRGYTDTQYF. DNA of the CDR3: TGTGCCACCAGTGGACGGGGGTACACAGATACGCAGTATTTT.

This clonotype has more than one count but fewer than ten. CDR3 sequence: CASSLEPGLNEKLFF. For the CDR3, the DNA is TGTGCCAGCAGCTTAGAACCGGGATTGAATGAAAAACTGTTTTTT. The chain couples TRBV7-2 to TRBJ1-4; D unclear. Per the germline V gene, CDR1 is SGHTA and CDR2 is FQGNSA. CDR3 length equals 15 residues. The germline V and J ends were trimmed by 1 base and 5 bases, with 11 bases remaining between them.

V and J are TRBV5-1 and TRBJ2-1, with 11 bases matching TRBD2. J gave up 4 bases and V 2 bases, and 8 bases lay outside the gene matches. Germline CDR1 SGHRS, CDR2 YFSETQ. The CDR3 sequence is 17 residues long. The CDR3 DNA is TGCGCCAGCAGCTTACTAGCGGGAGTGGAGGGATACAATGAGCAGTTCTTC. Encoded protein: CASSLLAGVEGYNEQFF.

This clonotype was found many times. V gene TRBV3-1 combines with J gene TRBJ2-1, with 7 bases matching TRBD2. Unmatched junction bases numbered 13, after V lost 1 base and J lost 4 bases. CDR1 and CDR2 from the germline V gene are LGHDT and YNNKEL (reference sequence). The CDR3 is made up of 18 amino acids. The chain's CDR3 is CASSQVPSGAGVYNEQFF. CDR3 nucleotides: TGTGCCAGCAGCCAAGTACCCTCCGGGGCGGGAGTTTACAATGAGCAGTTCTTC.

This clonotype was seen at least ten times. V gene TRBV6-1 combines with J gene TRBJ2-5; 11 nucleotides line up with TRBD1. The CDR3 runs 15 residues. Germline values: CDR1 MNHNS, CDR2 SASEGT. V was clipped by 9 bases and J by 5 bases; unmatched bases: 11. The CDR3 spells CASSRDRGIVETQYF. Written as DNA, the CDR3 is TGTGCCAGTAGCCGGGACAGGGGGATCGTCGAGACCCAGTACTTC.

This clonotype was observed a handful of times. The chain combines TRBV19 with TRBJ2-7, with 10 bases that match TRBD2. The CDR3 covers 16 residues. Germline CDR1 and CDR2: LNHDA and SQIVND (reference sequence). V was clipped by 9 bases and J by 4 bases; unmatched bases: 15. The CDR3 loop is CASTSTQSSGSYEQYF. The CDR3, as DNA: TGTGCCAGCACCTCTACCCAATCTAGCGGGAGTTACGAGCAGTACTTC. Using reference TRBV19 and TRBJ2-7 for the parts outside the CDR3, the full variable domain is DGGITQSPKYLFRKEGQNVTLSCEQNLNHDAMYWYRQDPGQGLRLIYYSQIVNDFQKGDIAEGYSVSREKKESFPLTVTSAQKNPTAFYLCASTSTQSSGSYEQYFGPGTRLTVT.

This clonotype was seen repeatedly, ten times or more. The chain joins TRBV18 to TRBJ2-2; TRBD1 agrees at 9 bases. This CDR3 spans 15 amino acids. Germline lookup yields CDR1 KGHSH and CDR2 LQKENI. V lost 8 bases to trimming and J lost 1 base; unmatched junction nucleotides: 5. The CDR3 spells CASAPGQGNTGELFF. The DNA for the CDR3 is TGTGCCAGCGCTCCGGGACAGGGGAACACCGGGGAGCTGTTTTTT.

Here the CDR3 DNA reads TGCGCCAGCGCCGAACAGGGCATGAACACTGAAGCTTTCTTT. It is translated as CASAEQGMNTEAFF. The J gene is TRBJ1-1, the V gene TRBV5-1; D is perhaps TRBD1 (6 bases). The CDR3 runs to 14 residues. Between the trimmed V and J ends, which lost 7 bases and 0 bases, there was a span of 13 bases. Per germline, CDR1 SGHRS and CDR2 YFSETQ.

This clonotype was seen once. The CDR3 loop reads CASSQGLGAYNEQFF. In DNA form, the CDR3 reads TGTGCCAGCAGCCAGGGGTTGGGGGCTTATAATGAGCAGTTCTTC. The genes are TRBV11-2 and TRBJ2-1, with D possibly being TRBD1 (6 bases). The CDR3 runs 15 residues. The V gene's germline CDR1 is SGHAT and CDR2 FQNNGV. Trimming removed 5 bases at V and 7 bases at J, with 18 bases between. Full variable domain (remainder filled in from reference TRBV11-2 and TRBJ2-1): EAGVAQSPRYKIIEKRQSVAFWCNPISGHATLYWYQQILGQGPKLLIQFQNNGVVDDSQLPKDRFSAERLKGVDSTLKIQPAKLEDSAVYLCASSQGLGAYNEQFFGPGTRLTVL.

Many counts were recorded for this clonotype. The rearrangement links TRBV24-1 to TRBJ2-2; D ambiguous. Germline V gene data show CDR1 as KGHDR and CDR2 as SFDVKD. CDR3 size: 12 residues. Between the trimmed V and J ends, which lost 5 bases and 6 bases, there was a span of 6 bases. Written as DNA, the CDR3 is TGTGCCACCAGTGCCTTCCCCGGGGAGCTGTTTTTT. It codes for CATSAFPGELFF.

This clonotype came up many times. The chain links TRBV20-1 to TRBJ2-3, with no clear D. V was pared by 1 base and J by 0 bases, with 11 bases between. The CDR3 consists of 15 residues. Per the germline V gene, CDR1 is DFQATT and CDR2 is SNEGSKA (reference sequence). DNA for the CDR3: TGCAGTGCTAGAGTGGCAGGCCATAGCACAGATACGCAGTATTTT. As protein: CSARVAGHSTDTQYF.

This clonotype was found many times. V gene TRBV20-1 combines with J gene TRBJ2-2, with 14 bases aligning to TRBD2. Losses at the gene ends were 6 bases for V and 5 bases for J; bases not matched to a gene: 5. The CDR3 consists of 15 residues. The germline V gene encodes CDR1 DFQATT and CDR2 SNEGSKA (reference sequence). Here the CDR3 reads CSAPTSGRGTGELFF. CDR3 nucleotide sequence: TGCAGTGCCCCGACTAGCGGGAGGGGTACCGGGGAGCTGTTTTTT.